This TCR beta chain was identified in a study of T-cell reconstitution after alpha-beta-depleted transplantation in children. Study conclusions and caveats: Several patients had high TCRbeta diversity at day 60; it came from surviving recipient T cells and thymic progenitors.

This clonotype turned up a few times. Antigen: not known. Germline CDR1 MNHEY, CDR2 SVGEGT. The V end was cut by 0 bases, the J end by 4 bases, with 12 bases between. This CDR3 is built from 15 residues. The TCRbeta library incorporated unique molecular identifiers. TCRdb fed the PCR reads into MiXCR, producing one record per CDR3 protein. There are 250,000 to 400,000 distinct CDR3 sequences in the sample; roughly 21% occur only once, and 11% lies in the top ten. The receptor comes from a male patient younger than 18 who had a stem cell transplant for acute lymphoblastic leukemia, so the T cells may come from the graft donor. Sequencing was performed on PBMCs, mostly from graft donor cells, taken 180 days after TCRalphabeta/CD19-depleted stem cell transplant. This chain uses TRBV6-2 or TRBV6-3 with TRBJ2-5; the D gene is possibly TRBD1 (6 bases). CDR3 residues: CASSYSGQFRETQYF. The CDR3 bases are TGTGCCAGCAGTTACTCTGGACAGTTCCGAGAGACCCAGTACTTC.